This T cell receptor (beta chain) was sequenced for a study of TIL therapy for anti-PD-1-resistant metastatic lung cancer (dated by TCRdb to the early 2020s). For the wider study: Tumors were collected before any PD-1/PD-L1 blockade, after which patients were given nivolumab, and patients who progressed were given lymphodepletion, an infusion of expanded TIL and IL-2. Enrolled patients had a median age of roughly 50 years (range roughly 35-85) and a median tumor PD-L1 proportion score of over 5.5%. A median non-synonymous tumor mutation burden of under 1.9 mutations per megabase was determined across the cohort by whole-exome sequencing. T cell receptor beta sequencing of tumor and peripheral blood served to follow clonotypes across the tumor, the expanded TIL product, and serial blood samples. The cohort was predominantly lung adenocarcinoma, with a handful of EGFR-mutant and two ALK-rearranged tumors, and half of patients were current or former smokers.

TCR beta CDR3 regions were amplified from genomic DNA by bias-controlled multiplex PCR with the immunoSEQ v3 hsTCRB kit. TCR libraries were sequenced on an Illumina NextSeq 500 to about 2 million read pairs for survey level or 5-6 million for deep level. The authors processed their data as follows. V, D and J genes were assigned, non-productive sequences were removed, and clonality was reported by immunoSEQ Analyzer software. To compare repertoires between infused TIL and blood, productive Simpson clonality was used along with the Morisita overlap index of productive TRB rearrangements. Absolute clonotype counts in blood were estimated by multiplying the lymphocyte count by the CD3+ fraction and by the productive frequency of the clone. The immuneACCESS repertoire file appears here via TCRdb, limited to in-frame rearrangements. These files lack a portion of the clones; in checked studies, under half of the deficit traces to unresolved V genes, and the cause of the others is not known. That table is the source of V, J and clone size, and D and trimming were worked out from the DNA. The sample records 35,000 or so clones, 70% to 75% of which are singletons. Approximately 6% of the sample is held by the ten biggest clonotypes.

The study at large found these results: The study protocol defined all tumor marker inferences as exploratory. Generalizability was limited because the cohort was highly selected, with more treatment-naive, never-smoker and oncogene-addicted patients included than is typical. The baseline peripheral repertoire was partially replaced by infused TIL clonotypes, which then decayed over months, and persistence showed no apparent association with response.

A note on this clone: Its antigen target is currently unknown. No much larger clonotype is one base removed from it; base qualities were not supplied.

According to the study, the label for this sample's time point signals: pre-treatment sample, taken before nivolumab and TIL therapy. A phase I trial run at two centers enrolled adults with stage 4 NSCLC between October 2017 and early 2020. Samples were obtained from a single-arm, open-label phase I trial in which tumor-infiltrating lymphocyte therapy with nivolumab was evaluated in advanced non-small cell lung cancer. Blood mononuclear cells from EDTA tubes were separated on a Ficoll gradient and snap-frozen as pellets, and DNA was extracted from the cells using a Qiagen mini-prep kit. The TCR was taken from a person between 25 and 80 years old with non-small cell lung cancer. Here the sequenced sample was blood, taken at baseline.

The CDR3 protein is CASSPRGGGHQETQYF. The base sequence is TGTGCCAGCAGCCCACGAGGGGGGGGCCACCAAGAGACCCAGTACTTC. This chain joins TRBV7-9 to TRBJ2-5, with TRBD2 tentatively as D gene (7 bases match). From the cysteine through the phenylalanine, the CDR3 covers 16 amino acids. The DNA shown is the 48-base CDR3, in frame from base 1. Via the germline V gene (reference sequence), CDR1 is SEHNR and CDR2 FQNEAQ. Trimming at the junction amounts to 5 bases on V and 0 bases on J, and the germline ends lie 16 bases apart.